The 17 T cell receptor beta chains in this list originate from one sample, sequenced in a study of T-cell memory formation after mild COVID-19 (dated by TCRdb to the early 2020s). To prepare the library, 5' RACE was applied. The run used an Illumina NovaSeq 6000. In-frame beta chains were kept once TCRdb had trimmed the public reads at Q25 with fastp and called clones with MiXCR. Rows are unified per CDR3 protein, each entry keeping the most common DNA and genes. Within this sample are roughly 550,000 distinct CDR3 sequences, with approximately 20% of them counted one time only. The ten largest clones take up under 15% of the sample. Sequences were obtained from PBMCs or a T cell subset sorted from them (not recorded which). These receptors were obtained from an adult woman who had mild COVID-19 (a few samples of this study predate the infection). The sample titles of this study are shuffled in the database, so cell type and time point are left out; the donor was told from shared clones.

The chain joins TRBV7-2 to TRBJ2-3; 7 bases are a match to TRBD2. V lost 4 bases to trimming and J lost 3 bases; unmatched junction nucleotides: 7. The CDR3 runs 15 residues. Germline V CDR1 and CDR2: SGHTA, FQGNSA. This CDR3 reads CASSSRLAWTDTQYF. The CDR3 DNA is TGTGCCAGCAGCTCCCGACTAGCTTGGACAGATACGCAGTATTTT.

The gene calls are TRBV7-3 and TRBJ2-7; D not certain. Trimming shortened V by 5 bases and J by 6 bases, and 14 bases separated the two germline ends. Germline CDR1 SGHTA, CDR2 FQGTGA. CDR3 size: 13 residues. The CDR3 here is CASSLSRQTEQYF. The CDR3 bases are TGTGCCAGCAGCCTCTCACGACAAACCGAGCAGTACTTC. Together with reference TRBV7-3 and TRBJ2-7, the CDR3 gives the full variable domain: GAGVSQTPSNKVTEKGKYVELRCDPISGHTALYWYRQSLGQGPEFLIYFQGTGAADDSGLPNDRFFAVRPEGSVSTLKIQRTERGDSAVYLCASSLSRQTEQYFGPGTRLTVT.

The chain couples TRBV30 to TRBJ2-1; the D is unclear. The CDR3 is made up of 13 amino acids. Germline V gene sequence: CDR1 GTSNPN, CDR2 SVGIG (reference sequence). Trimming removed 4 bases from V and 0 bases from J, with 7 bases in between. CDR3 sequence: CAWTGSSYNEQFF. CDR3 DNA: TGTGCCTGGACCGGTAGCTCCTACAATGAGCAGTTCTTC.

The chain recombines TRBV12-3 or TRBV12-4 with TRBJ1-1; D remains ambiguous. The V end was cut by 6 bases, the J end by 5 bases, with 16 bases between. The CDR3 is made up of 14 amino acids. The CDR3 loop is CASRKSGTGTEAFF. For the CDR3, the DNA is TGTGCCAGCAGAAAGAGCGGAACTGGGACTGAAGCTTTCTTT.

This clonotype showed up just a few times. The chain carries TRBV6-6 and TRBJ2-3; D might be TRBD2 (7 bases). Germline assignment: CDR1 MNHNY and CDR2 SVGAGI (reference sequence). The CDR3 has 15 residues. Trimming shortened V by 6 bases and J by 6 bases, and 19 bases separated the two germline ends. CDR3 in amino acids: CASRHQGGVSDTQYF. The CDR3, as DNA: TGTGCCAGCAGACATCAAGGGGGGGTATCGGATACGCAGTATTTT.

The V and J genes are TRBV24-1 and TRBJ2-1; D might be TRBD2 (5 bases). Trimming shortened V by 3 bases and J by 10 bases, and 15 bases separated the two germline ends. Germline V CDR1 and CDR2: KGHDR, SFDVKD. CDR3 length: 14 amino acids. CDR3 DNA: TGTGCCACCAGTGATCCCAACAGCGGCGGGGAGCAGTTCTTC. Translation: CATSDPNSGGEQFF.

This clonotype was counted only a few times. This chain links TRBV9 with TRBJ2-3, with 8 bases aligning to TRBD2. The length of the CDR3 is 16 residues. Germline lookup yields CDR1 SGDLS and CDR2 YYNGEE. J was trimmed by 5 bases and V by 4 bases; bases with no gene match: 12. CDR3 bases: TGTGCCAGCAGCTCCCAGTCGGGGGGGGTTCAAGATACGCAGTATTTT. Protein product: CASSSQSGGVQDTQYF.

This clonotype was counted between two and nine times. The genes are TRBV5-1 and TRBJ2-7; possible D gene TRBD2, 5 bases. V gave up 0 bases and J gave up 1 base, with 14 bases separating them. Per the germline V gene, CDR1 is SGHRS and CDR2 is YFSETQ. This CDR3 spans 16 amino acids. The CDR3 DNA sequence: TGCGCCAGCAGCTTGGATTGGGCTAGCAAATCCTACGAGCAGTACTTC. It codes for CASSLDWASKSYEQYF.

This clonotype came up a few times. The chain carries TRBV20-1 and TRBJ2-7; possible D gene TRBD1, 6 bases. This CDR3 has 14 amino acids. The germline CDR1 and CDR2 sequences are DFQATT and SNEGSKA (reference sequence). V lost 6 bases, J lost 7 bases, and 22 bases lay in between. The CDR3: CSAATIRQAREQYF. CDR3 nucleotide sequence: TGCAGTGCCGCTACGATTCGACAGGCGAGGGAGCAGTACTTC.

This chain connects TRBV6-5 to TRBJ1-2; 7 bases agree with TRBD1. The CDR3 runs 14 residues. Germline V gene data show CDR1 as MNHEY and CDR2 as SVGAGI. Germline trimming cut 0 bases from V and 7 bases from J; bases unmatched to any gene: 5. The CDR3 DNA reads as TGTGCCAGCAGTTACTCCATGACAGGGTTTGGCTACACCTTC. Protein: CASSYSMTGFGYTF.

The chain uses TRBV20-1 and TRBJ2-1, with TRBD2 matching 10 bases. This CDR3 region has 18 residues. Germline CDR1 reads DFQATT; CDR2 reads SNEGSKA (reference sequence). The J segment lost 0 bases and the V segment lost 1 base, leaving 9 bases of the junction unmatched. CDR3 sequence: CSARATSGVTVSYNEQFF. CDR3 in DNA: TGCAGTGCTAGAGCTACTAGCGGGGTAACAGTCTCCTACAATGAGCAGTTCTTC.

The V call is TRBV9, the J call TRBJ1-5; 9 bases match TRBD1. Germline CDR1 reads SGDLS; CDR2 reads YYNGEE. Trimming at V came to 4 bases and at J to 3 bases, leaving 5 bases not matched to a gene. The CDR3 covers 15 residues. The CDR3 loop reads CASSYGTGPNQPQHF. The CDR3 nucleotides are TGTGCCAGCAGCTACGGGACAGGGCCCAATCAGCCCCAGCATTTT.

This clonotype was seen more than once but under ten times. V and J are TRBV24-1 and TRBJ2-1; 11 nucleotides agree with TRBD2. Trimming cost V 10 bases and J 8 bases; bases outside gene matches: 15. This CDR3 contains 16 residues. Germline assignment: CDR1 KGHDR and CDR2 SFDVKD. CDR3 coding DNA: TGTGCCACAGGGGCTAGCGGGGGGTCTTTCCCGGATGAGCAGTTCTTC. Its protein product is CATGASGGSFPDEQFF.

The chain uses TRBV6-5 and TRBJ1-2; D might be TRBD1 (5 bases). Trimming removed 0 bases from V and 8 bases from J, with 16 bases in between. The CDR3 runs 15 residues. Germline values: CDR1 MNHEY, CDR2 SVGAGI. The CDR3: CASSYSMGEPGGYTF. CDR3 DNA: TGTGCCAGCAGTTACTCGATGGGGGAGCCAGGAGGCTACACCTTC.

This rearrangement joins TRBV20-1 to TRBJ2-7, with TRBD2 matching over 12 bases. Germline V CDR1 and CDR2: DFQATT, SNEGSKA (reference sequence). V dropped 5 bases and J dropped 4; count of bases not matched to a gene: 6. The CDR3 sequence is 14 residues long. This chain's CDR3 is CSAPRLAGVYEQYF. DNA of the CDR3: TGCAGTGCTCCACGACTAGCGGGGGTTTACGAGCAGTACTTC.

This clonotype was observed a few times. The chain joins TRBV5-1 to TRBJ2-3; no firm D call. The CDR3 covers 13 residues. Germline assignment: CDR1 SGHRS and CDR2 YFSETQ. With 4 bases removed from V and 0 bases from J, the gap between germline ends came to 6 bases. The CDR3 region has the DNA TGCGCCAGCAGCGCCCCGAGCACAGATACGCAGTATTTT. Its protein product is CASSAPSTDTQYF.

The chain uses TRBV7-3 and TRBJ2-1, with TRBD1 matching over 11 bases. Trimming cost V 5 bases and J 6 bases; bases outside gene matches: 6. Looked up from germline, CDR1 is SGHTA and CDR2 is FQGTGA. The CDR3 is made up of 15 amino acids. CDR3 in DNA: TGTGCCAGCAGCACCAGGGGGACAGGGGGCAATGAGCAGTTCTTC. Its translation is CASSTRGTGGNEQFF.